Described below is a single TCR beta chain sequence and its context. Reverse transcription of about 0.45 to 1 ug RNA was performed with random hexamers. TCRdb reprocessed the immunoSEQ multiplex PCR reads via MiXCR and lists one record per CDR3 protein. Of more than 40,000 distinct CDR3 sequences in the sample, roughly 93% are singletons; the top ten hold 0.5% to 0.55%. CD8+ and CD4+ blood T cells underwent TCR beta sequencing. The data stem from a study of CD8 T cells in Susac syndrome. V shed 4 bases, J shed 4 bases, and the junction held 5 bases outside the gene matches. This CDR3 region has 17 residues. Per germline, CDR1 LGHDT and CDR2 YNNKEL (reference sequence).

Material: CD8+ T cells from PBMCs. The chain joins TRBV3-1 to TRBJ2-6; 12 bases match TRBD1. This TCR was recovered from a human donor in good health. The CDR3 sequence is CASSLGQGALGANVLTF. The CDR3 region has the DNA TGTGCCAGCAGCCTGGGACAGGGGGCGTTAGGGGCCAACGTCCTGACTTTC.